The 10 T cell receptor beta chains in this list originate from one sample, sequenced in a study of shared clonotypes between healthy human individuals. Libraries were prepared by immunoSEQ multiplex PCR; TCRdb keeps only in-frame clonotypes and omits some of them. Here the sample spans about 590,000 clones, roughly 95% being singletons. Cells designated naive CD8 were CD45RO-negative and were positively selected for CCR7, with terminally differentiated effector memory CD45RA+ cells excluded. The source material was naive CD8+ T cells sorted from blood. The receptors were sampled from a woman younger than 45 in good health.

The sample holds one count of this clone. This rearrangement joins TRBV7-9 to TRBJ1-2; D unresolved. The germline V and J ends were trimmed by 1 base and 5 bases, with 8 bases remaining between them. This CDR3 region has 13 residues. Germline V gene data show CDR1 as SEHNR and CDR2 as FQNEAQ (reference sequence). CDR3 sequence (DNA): TGTGCCAGCAGCTTAGTTTCGCCTTATGGCTACACCTTC. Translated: CASSLVSPYGYTF.

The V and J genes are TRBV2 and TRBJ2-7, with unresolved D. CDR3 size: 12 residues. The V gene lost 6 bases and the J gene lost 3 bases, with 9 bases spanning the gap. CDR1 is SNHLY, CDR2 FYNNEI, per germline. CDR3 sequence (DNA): TGTGCCAGCAGCGGTTCGCTCTACGAGCAGTACTTC. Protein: CASSGSLYEQYF.

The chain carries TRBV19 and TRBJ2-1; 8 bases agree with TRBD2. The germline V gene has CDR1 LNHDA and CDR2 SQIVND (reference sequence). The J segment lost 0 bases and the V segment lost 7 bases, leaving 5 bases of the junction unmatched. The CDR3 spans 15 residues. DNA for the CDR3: TGTGCCAGTACCCCCGGGACTAGCTCCTACAATGAGCAGTTCTTC. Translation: CASTPGTSSYNEQFF.

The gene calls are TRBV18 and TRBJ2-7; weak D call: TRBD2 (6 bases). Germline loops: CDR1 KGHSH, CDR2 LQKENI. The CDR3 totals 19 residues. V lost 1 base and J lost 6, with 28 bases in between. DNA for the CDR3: TGTGCCAGCTCACCACAACGGGACTCTCATGGATTCCAGGCGGGCGAGCAGTACTTC. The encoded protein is CASSPQRDSHGFQAGEQYF. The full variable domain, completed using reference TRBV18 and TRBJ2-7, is NAGVMQNPRHLVRRRGQEARLRCSPMKGHSHVYWYRQLPEEGLKFMVYLQKENIIDESGMPKERFSAEFPKEGPSILRIQQVVRGDSAAYFCASSPQRDSHGFQAGEQYFGPGTRLTVT.

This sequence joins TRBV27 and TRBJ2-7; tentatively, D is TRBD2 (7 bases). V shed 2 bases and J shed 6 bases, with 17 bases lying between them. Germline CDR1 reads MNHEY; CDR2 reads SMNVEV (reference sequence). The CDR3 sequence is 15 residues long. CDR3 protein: CASSLVSGKTGEQYF. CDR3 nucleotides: TGTGCCAGCAGTTTAGTCAGCGGGAAGACAGGCGAGCAGTACTTC.

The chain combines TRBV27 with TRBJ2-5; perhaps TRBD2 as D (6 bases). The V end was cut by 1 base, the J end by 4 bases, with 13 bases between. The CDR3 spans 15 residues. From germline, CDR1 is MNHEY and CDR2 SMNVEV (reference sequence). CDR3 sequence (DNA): TGTGCCAGCAGTTTATTATCCCACGGGGGAGAGACCCAGTACTTC. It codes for CASSLLSHGGETQYF.

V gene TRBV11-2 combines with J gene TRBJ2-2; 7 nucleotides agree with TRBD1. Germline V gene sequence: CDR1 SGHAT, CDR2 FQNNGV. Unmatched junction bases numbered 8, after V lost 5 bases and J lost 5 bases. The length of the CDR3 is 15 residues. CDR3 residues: CASSPQGDPTGELFF. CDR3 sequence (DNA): TGTGCCAGCAGCCCCCAGGGGGACCCAACCGGGGAGCTGTTTTTT.

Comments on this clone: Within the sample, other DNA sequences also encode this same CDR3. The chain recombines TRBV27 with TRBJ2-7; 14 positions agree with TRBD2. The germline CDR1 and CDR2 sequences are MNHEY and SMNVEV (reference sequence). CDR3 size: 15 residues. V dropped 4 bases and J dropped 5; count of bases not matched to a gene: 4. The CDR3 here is CASSSGTSGRNEQYF. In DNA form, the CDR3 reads TGTGCCAGCAGTTCCGGGACTAGCGGGAGAAACGAGCAGTACTTC.

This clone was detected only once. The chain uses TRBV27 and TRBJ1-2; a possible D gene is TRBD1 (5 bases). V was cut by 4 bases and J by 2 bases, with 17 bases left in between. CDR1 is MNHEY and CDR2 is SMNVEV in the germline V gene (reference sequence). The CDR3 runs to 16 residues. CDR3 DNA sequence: TGTGCCAGCAGTTCTGTTGGGGCAATTGGGAACTATGGCTACACCTTC. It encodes CASSSVGAIGNYGYTF.

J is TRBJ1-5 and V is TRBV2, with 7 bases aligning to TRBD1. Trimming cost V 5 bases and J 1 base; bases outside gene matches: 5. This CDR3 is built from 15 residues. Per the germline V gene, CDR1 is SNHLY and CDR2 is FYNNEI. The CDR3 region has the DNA TGTGCCAGCAGTTCTGGGACAGCAAGCAATCAGCCCCAGCATTTT. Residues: CASSSGTASNQPQHF.